The 30 T cell receptor beta chains below all came from one sample that was sequenced in a study of a mutant IDH1 vaccine in newly diagnosed glioma. The time point denotes: week 11, during vaccination. Doses comprised 300 ug of mutant IDH1 20-mer peptide each, plus topical imiquimod. Which antigens these TCRs recognize remains unknown. Method: immunoSEQ multiplex PCR; TCRdb's copy keeps in-frame clones and lacks some. The sample gives tens of thousands of clones, around 85% of which show up once; approximately 10% is in the top ten. Sequences were derived from PBMCs, sampled from a glioma patient whose treatment included an IDH1 peptide vaccine. Receptors were obtained from a woman between 45 and 60 years old with glioma.

The chain links TRBV9 to TRBJ1-5; 8 nucleotides agree with TRBD1. V lost 4 bases to trimming and J lost 5 bases; unmatched junction nucleotides: 8. The CDR3 spans 15 residues. Germline V gene sequence: CDR1 SGDLS, CDR2 YYNGEE. The CDR3 protein is CASSLSDREDQPQHF. Written as DNA, the CDR3 is TGTGCCAGCAGCCTCTCGGACAGGGAGGATCAGCCCCAGCATTTT.

The chain employs TRBV2 and TRBJ2-3, with D possibly matching TRBD1 (5 bases). The CDR3 is made up of 14 amino acids. Trimming removed 6 bases at V and 2 bases at J, with 12 bases between. The germline CDR1 and CDR2 sequences are SNHLY and FYNNEI. The DNA for the CDR3 is TGTGCCAGCAGCCGACAGCATTCCACAGATACGCAGTATTTT. As protein: CASSRQHSTDTQYF.

The V call is TRBV2, the J call TRBJ2-3; D is possibly TRBD1 (8 bases). Per the germline V gene, CDR1 is SNHLY and CDR2 is FYNNEI. Deletions cut 5 bases from V and 2 bases from J, with 17 bases between. The CDR3 spans 16 residues. The CDR3 region is CASSSTGGLNTDTQYF. CDR3 DNA sequence: TGTGCCAGCAGTTCCACAGGGGGACTAAACACAGATACGCAGTATTTT. The full variable domain, completed using reference TRBV2 and TRBJ2-3, is EPEVTQTPSHQVTQMGQEVILRCVPISNHLYFYWYRQILGQKVEFLVSFYNNEISEKSEIFDDQFSVERPDGSNFTLKIRSTKLEDSAMYFCASSSTGGLNTDTQYFGPGTRLTVL.

In its sample, this clone was seen once. The rearrangement uses TRBV30 and TRBJ2-7; the D gene is possibly TRBD2 (7 bases). Trimming took off 2 bases at V and 6 bases at J, with 17 bases between the two ends. Germline V gives CDR1 GTSNPN, CDR2 SVGIG (reference sequence). This CDR3 is built from 14 residues. In DNA form, the CDR3 reads TGTGCCTGGAGTTCGCGAGGGGGGGGGCTCGAGCAGTACTTC. Protein: CAWSSRGGGLEQYF.

The table lists this clone with a few counts. The rearrangement links TRBV30 to TRBJ1-2; 7 bases match TRBD1. This CDR3 is built from 13 residues. V was clipped by 0 bases and J by 8 bases; unmatched bases: 6. Germline V CDR1 and CDR2: GTSNPN, SVGIG (reference sequence). The CDR3 sequence is CAWSVGGTGGYTF. CDR3 sequence (DNA): TGTGCCTGGAGTGTAGGGGGCACCGGGGGCTACACCTTC. Together with reference TRBV30 and TRBJ1-2, the CDR3 gives the full variable domain: SQTIHQWPATLVQPVGSPLSLECTVEGTSNPNLYWYRQAAGRGLQLLFYSVGIGQISSEVPQNLSASRPQDRQFILSSKKLLLSDSGFYLCAWSVGGTGGYTFGSGTRLTVV.

The chain joins TRBV6-1 to TRBJ1-1, with 7 bases aligning to TRBD1. V was clipped by 4 bases and J by 11 bases; unmatched bases: 7. The length of the CDR3 is 12 residues. Germline V gene sequence: CDR1 MNHNS, CDR2 SASEGT. Here the CDR3 reads CASSGGTARAFF. CDR3 DNA sequence: TGTGCCAGCAGTGGGGGGACAGCGCGGGCTTTCTTT.

The table lists this clone with a few counts. The genes are TRBV6-4 and TRBJ2-7; D gene uncertain. The V gene lost 2 bases and the J gene lost 0 bases, with 5 bases spanning the gap. Germline V lookup: CDR1 MRHNA, CDR2 SNTAGT. The CDR3 is 13 residues long. The CDR3 protein is CASSDSFSYEQYF. The CDR3 nucleotides read TGTGCCAGCAGTGACAGCTTCTCCTACGAGCAGTACTTC.

This chain links TRBV29-1 with TRBJ2-7; TRBD1 matches 10 bases. The CDR3 length is 13 residues. Germline CDR1 and CDR2: SQVTM and ANQGSEA. The ends lost 7 bases at V and 3 bases at J; junction bases unmatched: 6. The CDR3 loop is CSARQGASYEQYF. The CDR3 DNA sequence: TGCAGCGCCCGACAGGGGGCAAGCTACGAGCAGTACTTC.

V usage is TRBV5-1 and J usage is TRBJ2-3; D could derive from TRBD1 or TRBD2 (7 bases each). This CDR3 is 18 amino acids long. Germline V gene lookup returns CDR1 SGHRS and CDR2 YFSETQ. V was clipped by 2 bases and J by 2 bases, with 21 bases between them. The CDR3 sequence is CASSLGGTWTRDTDTQYF. The CDR3 DNA sequence: TGCGCCAGCAGCTTAGGGGGCACTTGGACTAGAGACACAGATACGCAGTATTTT.

The table lists this clone with a count of one. The J gene is TRBJ1-3, the V gene TRBV2; 9 bases fit TRBD1. Trimming removed 2 bases from V and 6 bases from J; junction bases left unmatched: 2. The CDR3 runs to 14 residues. The germline CDR1 and CDR2 sequences are SNHLY and FYNNEI. CDR3 sequence reads: CASSEYRGPNTIYF. The CDR3, as DNA: TGTGCCAGCAGTGAATACAGGGGGCCAAACACCATATATTTT.

This clone showed up just a few times. The chain is built from TRBV6-1 and TRBJ1-1; D is ambiguous. CDR3 length equals 13 residues. V dropped 7 bases and J dropped 8 bases, with 17 bases sitting between them. Germline CDR1 and CDR2: MNHNS and SASEGT. In DNA form, the CDR3 reads TGTGCCAGCACGAACACTGAAGTGACGGAAGCTTTCTTT. Translation gives CASTNTEVTEAFF.

Points on this clone: Within the sample, other DNA sequences also encode this same CDR3. The gene calls are TRBV18 and TRBJ1-6; D possibly corresponds to TRBD1 (5 bases). Germline CDR1 reads KGHSH; CDR2 reads LQKENI. The V gene lost 6 bases and the J gene lost 7 bases, with 13 bases spanning the gap. The CDR3 covers 14 residues. CDR3 DNA: TGTGCCAGCTCCCCGGGTACAGGAAATTCACCCCTCCACTTT. It yields the protein CASSPGTGNSPLHF.

This chain connects TRBV11-3 to TRBJ1-4, with 8 positions matching TRBD1. The CDR3 is 17 residues long. From germline, CDR1 is SGHNT and CDR2 YENEEA. Unmatched junction bases numbered 14, after V lost 4 bases and J lost 7 bases. The CDR3 loop is CASSSQLGQGIGEKLFF. CDR3 DNA: TGTGCCAGCAGCTCACAGCTTGGACAGGGAATAGGTGAAAAACTGTTTTTT.

This rearrangement joins TRBV5-4 to TRBJ1-1, with D tentatively TRBD1 (5 bases). V was shortened by 4 bases and J by 4 bases, with 11 bases between the two germline ends. This CDR3 region has 13 residues. The germline V gene has CDR1 SGHNT and CDR2 YYREEE (reference sequence). The CDR3 DNA reads as TGTGCCAGCAGCGGGGACGGGATCACTGAAGCTTTCTTT. It specifies CASSGDGITEAFF. The full variable domain, completed using reference TRBV5-4 and TRBJ1-1, is ETGVTQSPTHLIKTRGQQVTLRCSSQSGHNTVSWYQQALGQGPQFIFQYYREEENGRGNFPPRFSGLQFPNYSSELNVNALELDDSALYLCASSGDGITEAFFGQGTRLTVV.

Only one count was recorded for this clone. The chain employs TRBV6-5 and TRBJ2-7; tentative D call: TRBD1 (5 bases). The CDR3 has 14 amino acids. Trimming pared 4 bases from V and 1 base from J, leaving 11 bases between. Germline V gives CDR1 MNHEY, CDR2 SVGAGI. CDR3 region: CASSFQGASYEQYF. The CDR3 DNA follows: TGTGCCAGCAGTTTCCAGGGCGCGTCCTACGAGCAGTACTTC.

J is TRBJ2-5 and V is TRBV6-1; 11 bases match TRBD2. Germline CDR1 is MNHNS and CDR2 is SASEGT. The CDR3 totals 19 residues. The junction had 12 bases not matched to a gene; V was cut back by 2 bases and J by 1 base. The CDR3 nucleotides are TGTGCCAGCAGTGAATTTGGGTTAGCGGGGGGGCGGGGCCAAGAGACCCAGTACTTC. Its translation: CASSEFGLAGGRGQETQYF.

This chain connects TRBV5-1 to TRBJ1-1; no clear D. Trimming left V 3 bases short and J 0 bases short, with 6 bases between. The germline CDR1 and CDR2 sequences are SGHRS and YFSETQ. The CDR3 is 13 amino acids. CDR3 DNA sequence: TGCGCCAGCAGCTCGACGGTGAACACTGAAGCTTTCTTT. Its protein is CASSSTVNTEAFF.

The chain links TRBV15 to TRBJ2-5; D gene unclear. This CDR3 is 14 amino acids long. The V gene lost 1 base and the J gene lost 4 bases, with 10 bases spanning the gap. Germline V CDR1 and CDR2: LNHNV, YYDKDF (reference sequence). CDR3 sequence (DNA): TGTGCCACCAGCAGAGCCTCCATGGCAGAGACCCAGTACTTC. This translates into CATSRASMAETQYF.

This clone appeared a few times. The chain employs TRBV2 and TRBJ2-7; the D gene could be TRBD1 or TRBD2 (5 bases each). Germline V gene data show CDR1 as SNHLY and CDR2 as FYNNEI. The CDR3 loop spans 17 amino acids. The germline V and J ends were trimmed by 2 bases and 3 bases, with 20 bases remaining between them. The CDR3 nucleotides read TGTGCCAGCAGTGAACAGTGGGACCGGGTTAAGGACTACGAGCAGTACTTC. This gives the protein CASSEQWDRVKDYEQYF.

The V and J genes are TRBV5-1 and TRBJ1-1, with a tentative D call TRBD1 (5 bases). This CDR3 has 15 amino acids. Trimming took 3 bases from V and 1 from J, leaving 13 bases between them. Germline V gene data show CDR1 as SGHRS and CDR2 as YFSETQ. Here the CDR3 DNA reads TGCGCCAGCAGCTCCGGCGGGGGGGGGAACACTGAAGCTTTCTTT. As protein: CASSSGGGGNTEAFF.

The chain uses TRBV5-5 and TRBJ2-6; D is ambiguous. The CDR3 consists of 15 residues. Germline V gives CDR1 SGHKS, CDR2 YYEKEE (reference sequence). V was pared by 6 bases and J by 4 bases, with 14 bases between. The CDR3 loop reads CASTPNLAGANVLTF. CDR3 DNA: TGTGCCAGCACCCCGAATCTCGCCGGGGCCAACGTCCTGACTTTC.

Only a few counts were recorded for this clone. This chain uses TRBV6-5 with TRBJ1-4; D possibly corresponds to TRBD1 (6 bases). V was trimmed by 7 bases and J by 8 bases, leaving 20 bases between them. The CDR3 runs 15 residues. Germline loops: CDR1 MNHEY, CDR2 SVGAGI. Here the CDR3 DNA reads TGTGCCAGCACCGAGGAGAGTGCCAGGGGAGAAAAACTGTTTTTT. As protein: CASTEESARGEKLFF.

The gene calls are TRBV6-5 and TRBJ2-5, with TRBD1 matching over 10 bases. This CDR3 comprises 16 residues. Trimming took 2 bases from V and 4 from J; bases not matched to a gene: 7. Germline CDR1 reads MNHEY; CDR2 reads SVGAGI. This chain's CDR3 is CASSYHGTGVLETQYF. The CDR3 bases are TGTGCCAGCAGTTACCACGGGACAGGGGTGTTAGAGACCCAGTACTTC.

This sequence joins TRBV4-2 and TRBJ2-7; 7 positions match TRBD2. With 1 base clipped from V and 1 base from J, the junction kept 1 base outside the gene matches. The CDR3 totals 14 residues. The germline V gene encodes CDR1 LGHNA and CDR2 YNFKEQ. The DNA of the CDR3 is TGTGCCAGCAGCCAAGGCGGGGGTTCCTACGAGCAGTACTTC. This sequence encodes CASSQGGGSYEQYF.

The genes are TRBV9 and TRBJ2-1, with unresolved D. Germline lookup yields CDR1 SGDLS and CDR2 YYNGEE. The V and J ends lost 4 bases and 8 bases respectively, with 10 bases between them. This CDR3 has 12 residues. The CDR3 nucleotides are TGTGCCAGCAGCCCGACTCCCGATGAGCAGTTCTTC. It is translated as CASSPTPDEQFF.

The rearrangement links TRBV25-1 to TRBJ2-7, with no clear D. Germline CDR1 is MGHDK and CDR2 is SYGVNS. With 4 bases removed from V and 6 bases from J, the gap between germline ends came to 10 bases. The CDR3 loop spans 12 amino acids. The CDR3 nucleotides are TGTGCCAGCAGTGCCTCGAGCTCCGAGCAGTACTTC. Amino acid sequence: CASSASSSEQYF.

This clone was observed a single time. V usage is TRBV28 and J usage is TRBJ1-2, with D possibly TRBD1 on 6 matching bases. Germline V lookup: CDR1 MDHEN, CDR2 SYDVKM. The CDR3 has 13 amino acids. V was pared by 8 bases and J by 6 bases, with 16 bases between. The CDR3 sequence: CASGRGGGNGYTF. DNA for the CDR3: TGTGCCAGCGGCCGGGGAGGGGGGAATGGCTACACCTTC.

The chain has TRBV11-2 and TRBJ2-7; no firm D call. The CDR3 spans 15 residues. Trimming stripped 3 bases from V and 0 bases from J, with 12 bases between. In germline, CDR1 is SGHAT, CDR2 FQNNGV. CDR3 sequence: CASSFLYSSSYEQYF. The CDR3 DNA follows: TGTGCCAGCAGCTTTCTCTACTCGAGCTCCTACGAGCAGTACTTC.

This chain uses TRBV7-9 with TRBJ2-4; D not certain. Per the germline V gene, CDR1 is SEHNR and CDR2 is FQNEAQ (reference sequence). The CDR3 has 16 residues. The germline V and J ends were trimmed by 4 bases and 2 bases, with 15 bases remaining between them. The CDR3 protein is CASSSTLGFSKNIQYF. In DNA form, the CDR3 reads TGTGCCAGCAGCTCGACCCTGGGGTTTTCCAAAAACATTCAGTACTTC. Variable domain in full (rest from reference TRBV7-9 and TRBJ2-4): DTGVSQNPRHKITKRGQNVTFRCDPISEHNRLYWYRQTLGQGPEFLTYFQNEAQLEKSRLLSDRFSAERPKGSFSTLEIQRTEQGDSAMYLCASSSTLGFSKNIQYFGAGTRLSVL.

The chain uses TRBV7-8 and TRBJ1-6, with D perhaps matching TRBD1 (6 bases). This CDR3 comprises 15 residues. The germline CDR1 and CDR2 sequences are SGHVS and FQNEAQ. Trimming shortened V by 3 bases and J by 6 bases, and 12 bases separated the two germline ends. CDR3 sequence reads: CASSLGGPVNSPLHF. The DNA of the CDR3 is TGTGCCAGCAGCTTGGGGGGGCCAGTTAATTCACCCCTCCACTTT.